The rows below give T cell receptor beta chains drawn from one sample of a study of blood T cells in healthy people across ages. TCRdb re-called the 5' RACE reads through MiXCR, storing one row per CDR3 protein. The sample records about 1.8 million distinct CDR3 sequences, just under 50% being singletons. The sample was blood. These TCRs come from a woman in her thirties or forties in good health. Each CDR3 is given with its conserved first and last residue. Fields, in order: clone size, J gene, V gene, D gene, CDR3 DNA, CDR3 protein. D genes are given only for firm matches. Part of the rows lack a size; the others show once, few, many or a class for expanded clones.

clone_size: NA; j_call: TRBJ2-1; v_call: TRBV7-9; d_call: NA; cdr3_nt: TGTGCCAGCAGGGCTTGGTCTCAAAGCTCCTACAATGAGCAGTTCTTC; cdr3_aa: CASRAWSQSSYNEQFF
clone_size: NA; j_call: TRBJ2-5; v_call: TRBV20-1; d_call: TRBD2; cdr3_nt: TGCAGTGCTAGAGAACTAGCGGGGGGGCGTGGGACCCAGTACTTC; cdr3_aa: CSARELAGGRGTQYF
clone_size: NA; j_call: TRBJ2-5; v_call: TRBV7-2; d_call: NA; cdr3_nt: TGTGCCAGCAGCCTGCCTTTGGCGGGATTACAAGAGACCCAGTACTTC; cdr3_aa: CASSLPLAGLQETQYF
clone_size: NA; j_call: TRBJ2-1; v_call: TRBV24-1; d_call: TRBD2; cdr3_nt: TGTGCCACCAGTGACCGGGGGGGTGGGGGGAGTTACAATGAGCAGTTCTTC; cdr3_aa: CATSDRGGGGSYNEQFF
clone_size: few; j_call: TRBJ2-7; v_call: TRBV6-1; d_call: NA; cdr3_nt: TGTGCCAGCACGGAAAGGGACGAGCAGTACTTC; cdr3_aa: CASTERDEQYF
clone_size: NA; j_call: TRBJ1-2; v_call: TRBV12-3/TRBV12-4; d_call: TRBD1; cdr3_nt: TGTGCCAGCAGTTTAGGAGGCAACAGGGGGGTATATGGCTACACCTTC; cdr3_aa: CASSLGGNRGVYGYTF
clone_size: NA; j_call: TRBJ1-4; v_call: TRBV7-8; d_call: NA; cdr3_nt: TGTGCCAGCAGCCAGAGCCCCGGAAGGACTAATGAAAAACTGTTTTTT; cdr3_aa: CASSQSPGRTNEKLFF
clone_size: NA; j_call: TRBJ1-3; v_call: TRBV18; d_call: TRBD1; cdr3_nt: TGTGCCAGCTCACCATTCGACAGGGCGGCTGGAAACACCATATATTTT; cdr3_aa: CASSPFDRAAGNTIYF
clone_size: NA; j_call: TRBJ1-5; v_call: TRBV20-1; d_call: NA; cdr3_nt: TGCAGTGCTAGTGGACCGGCGACTGATCAGCCCCAGCATTTT; cdr3_aa: CSASGPATDQPQHF
clone_size: NA; j_call: TRBJ1-5; v_call: TRBV6-2/TRBV6-3; d_call: NA; cdr3_nt: TGTGCCAGCAGTCAACGGACACTGAGGGGGAATCAGCCCCAGCATTTT; cdr3_aa: CASSQRTLRGNQPQHF
clone_size: NA; j_call: TRBJ2-3; v_call: TRBV5-1; d_call: TRBD2; cdr3_nt: TGCGCCAGCAGCTTGGAGCCACTAGCGGGGGAGACAGATACGCAGTATTTT; cdr3_aa: CASSLEPLAGETDTQYF
clone_size: NA; j_call: TRBJ2-5; v_call: TRBV6-6; d_call: NA; cdr3_nt: TGTGCCAGCAGACCGGGGACCGAGAAGACCCAGTACTTC; cdr3_aa: CASRPGTEKTQYF
clone_size: many; j_call: TRBJ1-2; v_call: TRBV29-1; d_call: NA; cdr3_nt: TGCAGCGTTGACCCGACAGATGGCTACACCTTC; cdr3_aa: CSVDPTDGYTF
clone_size: NA; j_call: TRBJ1-2; v_call: TRBV27; d_call: TRBD1; cdr3_nt: TGTGCCAGCACCAAATCAGGCACAGGGGATAACTATGGCTACACCTTC; cdr3_aa: CASTKSGTGDNYGYTF
clone_size: few; j_call: TRBJ2-1; v_call: TRBV20-1; d_call: TRBD2; cdr3_nt: TGCAGTGCCATCTCCCACCCGGTAGCGGGGATGTACAATGAGCAGTTCTTC; cdr3_aa: CSAISHPVAGMYNEQFF
clone_size: NA; j_call: TRBJ1-1; v_call: TRBV6-2/TRBV6-3; d_call: TRBD1; cdr3_nt: TGTGCCAGCAGGGACCATCTCGGGACAGGGAACACTGAAGCTTTCTTT; cdr3_aa: CASRDHLGTGNTEAFF
clone_size: NA; j_call: TRBJ1-5; v_call: TRBV7-2; d_call: NA; cdr3_nt: TGTGCCAGCAGCCCTAGACGGGGGGATCAGCCCCAGCATTTT; cdr3_aa: CASSPRRGDQPQHF
clone_size: few; j_call: TRBJ2-5; v_call: TRBV5-1; d_call: TRBD1; cdr3_nt: TGCGCCAGCAGCCGGACACGCCGGGACAGCGAAGAGACCCAGTACTTC; cdr3_aa: CASSRTRRDSEETQYF
clone_size: NA; j_call: TRBJ2-3; v_call: TRBV6-5; d_call: NA; cdr3_nt: TGTGCCAGCAGCCCCGGGCCCCTCCGGAGGACAGATACGCAGTATTTT; cdr3_aa: CASSPGPLRRTDTQYF
clone_size: NA; j_call: TRBJ2-3; v_call: TRBV6-6; d_call: NA; cdr3_nt: TGTGCCAGCACTCCCCCAGGGGCGAACACAGATACGCAGTATTTT; cdr3_aa: CASTPPGANTDTQYF
clone_size: few; j_call: TRBJ2-7; v_call: TRBV7-9; d_call: TRBD1; cdr3_nt: TGTGCCAGCAACACAGGGGGCTTCGCCGAGCAGTACTTC; cdr3_aa: CASNTGGFAEQYF
clone_size: NA; j_call: TRBJ2-3; v_call: TRBV7-2; d_call: NA; cdr3_nt: TGTGCCAGCAGCTTATTGCGACAGACTAGCACAGATACGCAGTATTTT; cdr3_aa: CASSLLRQTSTDTQYF
clone_size: NA; j_call: TRBJ2-1; v_call: TRBV10-3; d_call: NA; cdr3_nt: TGTGCCATCAGTGTATGGGCAGGGGGGAATGAGCAGTTCTTC; cdr3_aa: CAISVWAGGNEQFF
clone_size: NA; j_call: TRBJ2-5; v_call: TRBV7-9; d_call: NA; cdr3_nt: TGTGCCAGCAGCTTTCCCCTCCTGGGGGCCCACCAAGAGACCCAGTACTTC; cdr3_aa: CASSFPLLGAHQETQYF
clone_size: few; j_call: TRBJ2-5; v_call: TRBV27; d_call: NA; cdr3_nt: TGTGCCAGCAGTTTACTTGGGACTCCCACGCAAGAGACCCAGTACTTC; cdr3_aa: CASSLLGTPTQETQYF
clone_size: few; j_call: TRBJ2-7; v_call: TRBV12-3/TRBV12-4; d_call: NA; cdr3_nt: TGTGCCAGCAGGACAGCCCTGAACTACGAGCAGTACTTC; cdr3_aa: CASRTALNYEQYF
clone_size: NA; j_call: TRBJ2-1; v_call: TRBV11-2; d_call: TRBD1; cdr3_nt: TGTGCCAGCAGCTCCAGCATGACAGGGTATGAGCAGTTCTTC; cdr3_aa: CASSSSMTGYEQFF
clone_size: NA; j_call: TRBJ1-1; v_call: TRBV6-5; d_call: NA; cdr3_nt: TGTGCCAGCAGTTACGGCGGGGAGTTAAACACTGAAGCTTTCTTT; cdr3_aa: CASSYGGELNTEAFF
clone_size: NA; j_call: TRBJ2-7; v_call: TRBV4-3; d_call: NA; cdr3_nt: TGCGCCAGCAGCCAGGGACGGATCTCCTACGAGCAGTACTTC; cdr3_aa: CASSQGRISYEQYF
clone_size: NA; j_call: TRBJ2-7; v_call: TRBV29-1; d_call: TRBD2; cdr3_nt: TGCAGCGTTGAAGATGGTGTTCGGGGGGGCTCCTACGAGCAGTACTTC; cdr3_aa: CSVEDGVRGGSYEQYF
clone_size: NA; j_call: TRBJ2-5; v_call: TRBV12-3/TRBV12-4; d_call: NA; cdr3_nt: TGTGCCAGCAGCTCGGGACCAGCTGGAGAGACCCAGTACTTC; cdr3_aa: CASSSGPAGETQYF
clone_size: NA; j_call: TRBJ2-5; v_call: TRBV7-8; d_call: NA; cdr3_nt: TGTGCCAGCAGCCTAACCAACAGGGTAGAGACCCAGTACTTC; cdr3_aa: CASSLTNRVETQYF
clone_size: NA; j_call: TRBJ2-1; v_call: TRBV2; d_call: TRBD2; cdr3_nt: TGTGCCAGCACCGGGACTAGCGGGGGCCATTCCTCCTACAATGAGCAGTTCTTC; cdr3_aa: CASTGTSGGHSSYNEQFF
clone_size: NA; j_call: TRBJ1-5; v_call: TRBV2; d_call: NA; cdr3_nt: TGTGCCAACAGTCGGGGCCTAGGGAATCAGCCCCAGCATTTT; cdr3_aa: CANSRGLGNQPQHF
clone_size: few; j_call: TRBJ1-2; v_call: TRBV4-2; d_call: NA; cdr3_nt: TGTGCCAGCAGCCAAGACCTAAGTGGCTACACCTTC; cdr3_aa: CASSQDLSGYTF
clone_size: NA; j_call: TRBJ2-4; v_call: TRBV6-6; d_call: NA; cdr3_nt: TGTGCCAGCAGGACAGCGTGGGAGCAGTACTTC; cdr3_aa: CASRTAWEQYF
clone_size: NA; j_call: TRBJ2-7; v_call: TRBV20-1; d_call: TRBD1; cdr3_nt: TGCAGTGCCCCGGGACAGGGAATGTACGAGCAGTACTTC; cdr3_aa: CSAPGQGMYEQYF
clone_size: few; j_call: TRBJ1-1; v_call: TRBV5-5; d_call: TRBD1; cdr3_nt: TGTGCCAGTGCAGCAGGGGGCTCTGAAGCTTTCTTT; cdr3_aa: CASAAGGSEAFF
clone_size: NA; j_call: TRBJ2-7; v_call: TRBV11-2; d_call: TRBD1; cdr3_nt: TGTGCCAGCAGCTCTCTGGGACAGGGGATGGCCTACGAGCAGTACTTC; cdr3_aa: CASSSLGQGMAYEQYF
clone_size: NA; j_call: TRBJ2-5; v_call: TRBV20-1; d_call: NA; cdr3_nt: TGCAGTGCTATAATACAAGAGACCCAGTACTTC; cdr3_aa: CSAIIQETQYF
clone_size: NA; j_call: TRBJ1-5; v_call: TRBV28; d_call: NA; cdr3_nt: TGTGCCAGCAGTTTAGGGTCCAGGGGATCGTATCAGCCCCAGCATTTT; cdr3_aa: CASSLGSRGSYQPQHF
clone_size: NA; j_call: TRBJ2-7; v_call: TRBV27; d_call: NA; cdr3_nt: TGTGCCAGCAGCCCGGGGTTCACCTACGAGCAGTACTTC; cdr3_aa: CASSPGFTYEQYF
clone_size: once; j_call: TRBJ2-1; v_call: TRBV4-1; d_call: NA; cdr3_nt: TGCGCCAGCAGCCAAATGGACGGGTACAATGAGCAGTTCTTC; cdr3_aa: CASSQMDGYNEQFF
clone_size: NA; j_call: TRBJ1-5; v_call: TRBV6-5; d_call: NA; cdr3_nt: TGTGCCAGCAGCCCCTATCCGGGTAGCAATCAGCCCCAGCATTTT; cdr3_aa: CASSPYPGSNQPQHF
clone_size: few; j_call: TRBJ2-4; v_call: TRBV29-1; d_call: NA; cdr3_nt: TGCAGCGTTGAAGATGGGGGGCGTAACATTCAGTACTTC; cdr3_aa: CSVEDGGRNIQYF
clone_size: few; j_call: TRBJ2-5; v_call: TRBV5-6; d_call: NA; cdr3_nt: TGTGCCAGCAGCTCCGGGACTGCGGTCAAGACCCAGTACTTC; cdr3_aa: CASSSGTAVKTQYF
clone_size: few; j_call: TRBJ2-3; v_call: TRBV29-1; d_call: NA; cdr3_nt: TGCAGCGCCAATGGTCGGGGTCTACGCACAGATACGCAGTATTTT; cdr3_aa: CSANGRGLRTDTQYF
clone_size: NA; j_call: TRBJ2-7; v_call: TRBV27; d_call: NA; cdr3_nt: TGTGCCAGCAGGTCGACAGGAGCCTACGAGCAGTACTTC; cdr3_aa: CASRSTGAYEQYF
clone_size: NA; j_call: TRBJ1-6; v_call: TRBV28; d_call: NA; cdr3_nt: TGTGCCAGCAGTTGGCAGGGGAAACCTAATTCACCCCTCCACTTT; cdr3_aa: CASSWQGKPNSPLHF
clone_size: NA; j_call: TRBJ2-7; v_call: TRBV7-2; d_call: TRBD2; cdr3_nt: TGTGCCAGCACCACGTTTGGGGGGGTCTACGAGCAGTACTTC; cdr3_aa: CASTTFGGVYEQYF
clone_size: NA; j_call: TRBJ2-1; v_call: TRBV20-1; d_call: NA; cdr3_nt: TGCAGTGCTAAGAGGGGGGTCCCTCCCAATGAGCAGTTCTTC; cdr3_aa: CSAKRGVPPNEQFF